This T cell receptor (beta chain) was obtained from a study of T cells in Graves' hyperthyroidism and ophthalmopathy. Turning to this clonotype: Its antigen remains unknown.

V trimming: 5 bases; J trimming: 6 bases; junction bases outside the gene matches: 26. This CDR3 has 22 residues. Germline V gene sequence: CDR1 LGHNA, CDR2 YNFKEQ. Researchers took RNA transcripts and amplified the TCR beta CDR3 regions from them. The TCR CDR3 was amplified in a first-round RT-PCR using the HTBI primer set. Via MiXCR, TCRdb re-called the multiplex PCR reads, giving one row per CDR3 protein. Of fewer than 400,000 distinct CDR3 sequences in the sample, 11% to 15% were seen once. Regarding the study as a whole: Before onset, by a median of approximately 6.8 months, the model predicted ophthalmopathy. From stable hyperthyroidism, ophthalmopathy was separated by a 13 V-J model.

Material: blood. The source of this sequence is a man aged 45-65 years with Graves' ophthalmopathy. The chain is built from TRBV4-2 and TRBJ2-1; 12 bases align to TRBD2. Here the CDR3 DNA reads TGTGCCAGCAGCTCACCCGGGGAAACCGGGCTAGCGGGAGGGCCACAGAGCAATGAGCAGTTCTTC. Translated, it gives CASSSPGETGLAGGPQSNEQFF.